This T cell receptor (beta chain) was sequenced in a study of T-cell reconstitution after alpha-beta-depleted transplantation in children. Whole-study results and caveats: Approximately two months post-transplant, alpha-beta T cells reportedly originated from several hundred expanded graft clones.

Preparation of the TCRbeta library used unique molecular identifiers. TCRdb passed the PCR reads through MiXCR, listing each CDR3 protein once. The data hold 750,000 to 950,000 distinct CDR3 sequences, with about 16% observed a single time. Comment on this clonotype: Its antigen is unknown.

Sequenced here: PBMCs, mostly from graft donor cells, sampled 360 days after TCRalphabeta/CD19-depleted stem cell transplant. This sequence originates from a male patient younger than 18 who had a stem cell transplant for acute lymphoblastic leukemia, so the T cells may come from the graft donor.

CDR3 sequence (DNA): TGCGCCAGCAGCCAAGGACCAGGGGGGGGCACTGAAGCTTTCTTT. Encoded protein: CASSQGPGGGTEAFF. J is TRBJ1-1 and V is TRBV4-1, with 7 bases aligning to TRBD1. The CDR3 length is 15 residues. The junction had 6 bases not matched to a gene; V was cut back by 1 base and J by 4 bases. Germline V gives CDR1 MGHRA, CDR2 YSYEKL.